Detailed here is one TCR beta chain. Within the sample, other DNA sequences also encode this same CDR3. Noted time point: neoterminal ileum biopsy at postoperative endoscopy, about 6 months after surgery. Generated by immunoSEQ multiplex PCR, the TCRdb table keeps only in-frame clones and is missing some. Of some 10,000 clones listed, 80% to 90% are singletons. This entry belongs to a study of T cell repertoires in ileal Crohn's disease. This CDR3 is built from 13 residues. The V end was cut by 3 bases, the J end by 7 bases, with 12 bases between. Germline CDR1 and CDR2: SEHNR and FQNEAQ (reference sequence).

This sequence originates from an adult with Crohn's disease. The source material was ileal tissue. The rearrangement links TRBV7-9 to TRBJ1-1; D gene uncertain. The CDR3 coding sequence is TGTGCCAGCAGCTTGAAGGGAGAGGGTGAAGCTTTCTTT. This encodes CASSLKGEGEAFF.